Below, 26 T cell receptor beta chains from the same sample are listed, as sequenced in a study of T-cell reconstitution after alpha-beta-depleted transplantation in children. Researchers prepared the TCRbeta library using unique molecular identifiers, the study reports. In TCRdb, the PCR reads were re-called with MiXCR into one record per CDR3 protein. The sample shows around 670,000 distinct CDR3 sequences, around 12% of them seen only once. The material sequenced was PBMCs, taken before TCRalphabeta/CD19-depleted stem cell transplant. The receptors here all came from a girl aged 2 to 10 with congenital amegakaryocytic thrombocytopenia, due to receive a stem cell transplant.

In its sample, this clonotype was seen a few times. This chain uses TRBV5-1 with TRBJ2-5, with no clear D. V shed 4 bases and J shed 3 bases, with 7 bases lying between them. The V gene's germline CDR1 is SGHRS and CDR2 YFSETQ. The CDR3 totals 12 residues. CDR3 bases: TGCGCCAGCAGCGTAGGAAAAGAGACCCAGTACTTC. This sequence encodes CASSVGKETQYF.

This clonotype has at least ten counts. The V and J genes are TRBV27 and TRBJ1-3, with D perhaps TRBD1 (5 bases). The ends were cut back, 7 bases at V and 0 bases at J, with 10 bases in the middle. The CDR3 contains 14 residues. Per the germline V gene, CDR1 is MNHEY and CDR2 is SMNVEV (reference sequence). CDR3: CASMPGLSGNTIYF. For the CDR3, the DNA is TGTGCCAGCATGCCGGGACTCTCTGGAAACACCATATATTTT.

This clonotype was found many times. This CDR3 reads CASSLLANNEQFF. The DNA of the CDR3 is TGCGCCAGCAGCCTACTAGCGAACAATGAGCAGTTCTTC. This chain uses TRBV5-1 with TRBJ2-1, with 7 bases fitting TRBD2. The V segment lost 4 bases and the J segment 5 bases; nucleotides outside the gene matches: 3. CDR1 is SGHRS, CDR2 YFSETQ, per germline. The CDR3 is 13 residues long.

This sequence joins TRBV20-1 and TRBJ2-7, with a tentative D call TRBD2 (6 bases). The CDR3 has 15 amino acids. Per the germline V gene, CDR1 is DFQATT and CDR2 is SNEGSKA (reference sequence). Deletions cut 6 bases from V and 1 base from J, with 19 bases between. As DNA, the CDR3 is TGCAGTGCCCCCTTTCCGGGGAGGCAATCCTACGAGCAGTACTTC. Protein: CSAPFPGRQSYEQYF.

This clonotype was detected only a few times. The J gene is TRBJ1-3, the V gene TRBV20-1, with D tentatively TRBD1 (5 bases). The CDR3 extends over 13 amino acids. From germline, CDR1 is DFQATT and CDR2 SNEGSKA (reference sequence). V dropped 3 bases and J dropped 3 bases, with 9 bases sitting between them. The CDR3 DNA reads TGCAGTGCTAGTTCAGGGCTTGGAAACACCATATATTTT. Translating gives CSASSGLGNTIYF.

This clonotype occurred many times. The gene calls are TRBV12-3 or TRBV12-4 and TRBJ1-5; D call uncertain. V lost 3 bases to trimming and J lost 4 bases, with 10 bases between them. The CDR3 is 14 residues long. CDR3 protein: CASSFVVSNQPQHF. CDR3 sequence (DNA): TGTGCCAGCAGTTTCGTGGTTTCTAATCAGCCCCAGCATTTT.

The chain links TRBV7-8 to TRBJ2-7, with 11 bases lining up with TRBD1. The CDR3 is 15 amino acids. The ends lost 5 bases at V and 2 bases at J; junction bases unmatched: 5. Germline V gives CDR1 SGHVS, CDR2 FQNEAQ. This CDR3 is CASSRRDRGTYEQYF. The DNA of the CDR3 is TGTGCCAGCAGCAGACGGGACAGGGGGACCTACGAGCAGTACTTC.

With respect to this clonotype: This may be a read error: a much more frequent sequence differs by one nucleotide. The conserved closing phenylalanine or tryptophan is absent in this CDR3, likely reflecting a read error. This chain joins TRBV5-1 and TRBJ2-3; D possibly corresponds to TRBD2 (6 bases). Deletions cut 1 base from V and 6 bases from J, with 18 bases between. The germline CDR1 and CDR2 sequences are SGHRS and YFSETQ. This CDR3 is built from 16 residues. CDR3 sequence: CASSLIPSAASDTQYS. In DNA, the CDR3 is TGCGCCAGCAGCTTGATCCCTAGCGCGGCCTCCGATACGCAGTATTCT.

This clonotype has more than one count but fewer than ten. This chain links TRBV12-3 or TRBV12-4 with TRBJ2-7; 9 nucleotides line up with TRBD2. After removal of 6 bases from V and 1 base from J, the junction contained 7 bases not matched to a gene. The CDR3 length is 15 residues. DNA for the CDR3: TGTGCCAGCAGCCCGGGACTAGCCATATCCTACGAGCAGTACTTC. As protein: CASSPGLAISYEQYF.

The CDR3 nucleotides read TGCAGTGCAAAAGGAAGACCCTACGAGCAGTACTTC. It yields the protein CSAKGRPYEQYF. J is TRBJ2-7 and V is TRBV20-1; D is unclear. V was pared by 6 bases and J by 2 bases, with 11 bases between. The CDR3 length is 12 residues. Germline V gene lookup returns CDR1 DFQATT and CDR2 SNEGSKA (reference sequence).

The chain uses TRBV9 and TRBJ1-5; TRBD1 matches at 7 bases. Germline CDR1 reads SGDLS; CDR2 reads YYNGEE. This CDR3 contains 14 residues. Losses at the gene ends were 5 bases for V and 7 bases for J; bases not matched to a gene: 9. CDR3 in DNA: TGTGCCAGCAGTGCAACGACAGGGCACCAGCCCCAGCATTTT. Its protein product is CASSATTGHQPQHF. The full variable domain, rest sourced from reference TRBV9 and TRBJ1-5, is DSGVTQTPKHLITATGQRVTLRCSPRSGDLSVYWYQQSLDQGLQFLIQYYNGEERAKGNILERFSAQQFPDLHSELNLSSLELGDSALYFCASSATTGHQPQHFGDGTRLSIL.

There are many counts of this clonotype. This chain connects TRBV20-1 to TRBJ1-5; 7 bases line up with TRBD1. This CDR3 contains 13 residues. Germline CDR1 and CDR2: DFQATT and SNEGSKA (reference sequence). J was trimmed by 4 bases and V by 5 bases; bases with no gene match: 5. CDR3 in DNA: TGCAGTGCTGGCAGGACAGGTAATCAGCCCCAGCATTTT. Translated: CSAGRTGNQPQHF.

The chain has TRBV12-3 or TRBV12-4 and TRBJ2-7; no reliable D call. V shed 2 bases and J shed 5 bases, with 7 bases lying between them. This CDR3 spans 12 amino acids. The CDR3 is CASSLFLHEQYF. The CDR3, as DNA: TGTGCCAGCAGTTTATTCCTTCACGAGCAGTACTTC.

V and J are TRBV5-1 and TRBJ2-1, with TRBD1 identical over 11 bases. CDR3 length: 15 amino acids. J was trimmed by 8 bases and V by 0 bases; bases with no gene match: 4. Germline CDR1 reads SGHRS; CDR2 reads YFSETQ. CDR3 amino acids: CASSLGTGGRDEQFF. The CDR3 DNA reads TGCGCCAGCAGCTTGGGGACAGGGGGCCGGGATGAGCAGTTCTTC. The full variable domain, completed using reference TRBV5-1 and TRBJ2-1, is KAGVTQTPRYLIKTRGQQVTLSCSPISGHRSVSWYQQTPGQGLQFLFEYFSETQRNKGNFPGRFSGRQFSNSRSEMNVSTLELGDSALYLCASSLGTGGRDEQFFGPGTRLTVL.

The genes are TRBV28 and TRBJ1-5, with D unclear. Germline CDR1 and CDR2: MDHEN and SYDVKM. Trimming pared 3 bases from V and 8 bases from J, leaving 14 bases between. The CDR3 totals 14 residues. The DNA of the CDR3 is TGTGCCAGCAGTTTGTCAGGAGCTGGTGAGCCCCAGCATTTT. Amino acids: CASSLSGAGEPQHF.

This clonotype was counted ten times or more. V and J are TRBV5-1 and TRBJ2-1; D possibly corresponds to TRBD1 (5 bases). The germline V gene encodes CDR1 SGHRS and CDR2 YFSETQ. V was shortened by 4 bases and J by 16 bases, with 18 bases between the two germline ends. This CDR3 has 12 amino acids. In DNA form, the CDR3 reads TGCGCCAGCAGCCCGAACGACAGAAGGCCTTTCTTC. Encoded protein: CASSPNDRRPFF.

About this clonotype: A read error is possible here, since a much larger clone lies one base away. The rearrangement joins TRBV29-1 to TRBJ2-1; maybe TRBD1 (5 bases). The V end was cut by 3 bases, the J end by 2 bases, with 14 bases between. CDR1 is SQVTM, CDR2 ANQGSEA, per germline. The CDR3 length is 15 residues. For the CDR3, the DNA is TGCAGCGTTGAGTCGAGCTGGGGCACCTACAATGAGCAGTTCTTC. The encoded protein is CSVESSWGTYNEQFF.

This clonotype was counted many times. The V call is TRBV5-1, the J call TRBJ2-7, with D tentatively TRBD2 (6 bases). Germline values: CDR1 SGHRS, CDR2 YFSETQ. Trimming took 0 bases from V and 4 from J, leaving 14 bases between them. CDR3 length: 15 residues. The CDR3 DNA is TGCGCCAGCAGCTTGGGAACCTCGGGGGTATACGAGCAGTACTTC. Amino acid sequence: CASSLGTSGVYEQYF.

V is TRBV14 and J is TRBJ2-6; D possibly corresponds to TRBD1 (6 bases). Germline CDR1 is SGHDN and CDR2 is FVKESK. This CDR3 is built from 15 residues. V was shortened by 4 bases and J by 5 bases, with 12 bases between the two germline ends. The CDR3 coding sequence is TGTGCCAGCAGCCCAGGGGTGATATGGGCCAACGTCCTGACTTTC. Translation: CASSPGVIWANVLTF.

This clonotype was picked up a small number of times. The chain has TRBV10-3 and TRBJ1-6; D is unresolved. V was trimmed by 5 bases and J by 10 bases, leaving 15 bases between them. The V gene's germline CDR1 is ENHRY and CDR2 SYGVKD. CDR3 length equals 14 residues. The DNA of the CDR3 is TGTGCCATCAGTCAAGAAGAACTGAGCTCACCCCTCCACTTT. It translates to CAISQEELSSPLHF.

This clonotype was observed a handful of times. V and J are TRBV30 and TRBJ2-7; perhaps TRBD2 as D (6 bases). V lost 3 bases, J lost 5 bases, and 17 bases lay in between. The CDR3 runs 14 residues. Germline CDR1 reads GTSNPN; CDR2 reads SVGIG (reference sequence). In DNA form, the CDR3 reads TGTGCCTGGAGCGTCCTAGCGACAAGCCACGAGCAGTACTTC. It yields the protein CAWSVLATSHEQYF.

This clonotype was observed at least ten times. The chain uses TRBV20-1 and TRBJ2-5; 7 nucleotides match TRBD1. CDR1 and CDR2 (germline): DFQATT, SNEGSKA (reference sequence). V was pared by 3 bases and J by 1 base, with 5 bases of the junction left unmatched. CDR3 length: 14 amino acids. CDR3 bases: TGCAGTGCTAGCGTTGACAGGGTCCAAGAGACCCAGTACTTC. Translating gives CSASVDRVQETQYF.

V gene TRBV7-9 combines with J gene TRBJ2-7, with TRBD2 identical over 9 bases. Germline-derived CDR1 and CDR2 are SEHNR and FQNEAQ (reference sequence). V gave up 5 bases and J gave up 5 bases; unmatched junction bases: 16. The CDR3 runs 17 residues. CDR3 sequence reads: CASSHLSSGIAGDEQYF. The CDR3 DNA follows: TGTGCCAGCAGCCACCTTTCTAGCGGGATCGCTGGGGACGAGCAGTACTTC.

This clonotype has a handful of counts. The rearrangement links TRBV28 to TRBJ2-1; D is unresolved. Trimming removed 8 bases from V and 0 bases from J, with 11 bases in between. Germline V gives CDR1 MDHEN, CDR2 SYDVKM. The CDR3 has 14 residues. CDR3 DNA: TGTGCCAGCCAGTCCTCCCCCTCCTACAATGAGCAGTTCTTC. Protein product: CASQSSPSYNEQFF.

This clonotype turned up a few times. The chain joins TRBV3-1 to TRBJ2-1; D remains unclear. CDR3 size: 14 residues. Germline V gives CDR1 LGHDT, CDR2 YNNKEL (reference sequence). Trimming stripped 3 bases from V and 2 bases from J, with 8 bases between. The CDR3 is CASSQNTAYNEQFF. The DNA for the CDR3 is TGTGCCAGCAGCCAGAACACAGCCTACAATGAGCAGTTCTTC.

This clonotype was recorded many times. The chain employs TRBV10-3 and TRBJ1-3; no definite D call. The V gene's germline CDR1 is ENHRY and CDR2 SYGVKD. This CDR3 is 16 amino acids long. Trimming pared 0 bases from V and 0 bases from J, leaving 9 bases between. The CDR3 sequence is CAISESPGFSGNTIYF. The CDR3 DNA sequence: TGTGCCATCAGTGAGTCTCCGGGATTCTCTGGAAACACCATATATTTT.